The sequence of this T cell receptor (beta chain) was determined in a study of post-analysis software for immune sequencing data. Looking at the study overall: There were relapsing-remitting, secondary progressive and progressive-relapsing multiple sclerosis among the disease courses included.

Unique molecular identifiers were present in the TCR beta cDNA libraries. Via MiXCR, TCRdb re-called the PCR reads, giving one row per CDR3 protein. The sample lists roughly 800,000 distinct CDR3 sequences; 53% were seen once. The CDR3 length is 13 residues. The V end lost 3 bases, the J end lost 2 bases, and 11 bases lay between the germline ends. CDR1 is SQVTM and CDR2 is ANQGSEA in the germline V gene. Study-wide findings and caveats: Samples made in the same batch grouped tightly together by F measure. TRBV5-6, TRBV5-1 and TRBV20-1 were among five TRBV segments more frequent in patients than controls.

About this clonotype itself: Its antigen is not identified.

The sample was blood. The chain recombines TRBV29-1 with TRBJ2-7; either TRBD1 or TRBD2 may fit D (6 bases each). The receptor was derived from a girl aged 5 to 17 with multiple sclerosis. CDR3 sequence (DNA): TGCAGCGTTGATGAGGGGGGACCCTACGAGCAGTACTTC. Protein sequence: CSVDEGGPYEQYF.